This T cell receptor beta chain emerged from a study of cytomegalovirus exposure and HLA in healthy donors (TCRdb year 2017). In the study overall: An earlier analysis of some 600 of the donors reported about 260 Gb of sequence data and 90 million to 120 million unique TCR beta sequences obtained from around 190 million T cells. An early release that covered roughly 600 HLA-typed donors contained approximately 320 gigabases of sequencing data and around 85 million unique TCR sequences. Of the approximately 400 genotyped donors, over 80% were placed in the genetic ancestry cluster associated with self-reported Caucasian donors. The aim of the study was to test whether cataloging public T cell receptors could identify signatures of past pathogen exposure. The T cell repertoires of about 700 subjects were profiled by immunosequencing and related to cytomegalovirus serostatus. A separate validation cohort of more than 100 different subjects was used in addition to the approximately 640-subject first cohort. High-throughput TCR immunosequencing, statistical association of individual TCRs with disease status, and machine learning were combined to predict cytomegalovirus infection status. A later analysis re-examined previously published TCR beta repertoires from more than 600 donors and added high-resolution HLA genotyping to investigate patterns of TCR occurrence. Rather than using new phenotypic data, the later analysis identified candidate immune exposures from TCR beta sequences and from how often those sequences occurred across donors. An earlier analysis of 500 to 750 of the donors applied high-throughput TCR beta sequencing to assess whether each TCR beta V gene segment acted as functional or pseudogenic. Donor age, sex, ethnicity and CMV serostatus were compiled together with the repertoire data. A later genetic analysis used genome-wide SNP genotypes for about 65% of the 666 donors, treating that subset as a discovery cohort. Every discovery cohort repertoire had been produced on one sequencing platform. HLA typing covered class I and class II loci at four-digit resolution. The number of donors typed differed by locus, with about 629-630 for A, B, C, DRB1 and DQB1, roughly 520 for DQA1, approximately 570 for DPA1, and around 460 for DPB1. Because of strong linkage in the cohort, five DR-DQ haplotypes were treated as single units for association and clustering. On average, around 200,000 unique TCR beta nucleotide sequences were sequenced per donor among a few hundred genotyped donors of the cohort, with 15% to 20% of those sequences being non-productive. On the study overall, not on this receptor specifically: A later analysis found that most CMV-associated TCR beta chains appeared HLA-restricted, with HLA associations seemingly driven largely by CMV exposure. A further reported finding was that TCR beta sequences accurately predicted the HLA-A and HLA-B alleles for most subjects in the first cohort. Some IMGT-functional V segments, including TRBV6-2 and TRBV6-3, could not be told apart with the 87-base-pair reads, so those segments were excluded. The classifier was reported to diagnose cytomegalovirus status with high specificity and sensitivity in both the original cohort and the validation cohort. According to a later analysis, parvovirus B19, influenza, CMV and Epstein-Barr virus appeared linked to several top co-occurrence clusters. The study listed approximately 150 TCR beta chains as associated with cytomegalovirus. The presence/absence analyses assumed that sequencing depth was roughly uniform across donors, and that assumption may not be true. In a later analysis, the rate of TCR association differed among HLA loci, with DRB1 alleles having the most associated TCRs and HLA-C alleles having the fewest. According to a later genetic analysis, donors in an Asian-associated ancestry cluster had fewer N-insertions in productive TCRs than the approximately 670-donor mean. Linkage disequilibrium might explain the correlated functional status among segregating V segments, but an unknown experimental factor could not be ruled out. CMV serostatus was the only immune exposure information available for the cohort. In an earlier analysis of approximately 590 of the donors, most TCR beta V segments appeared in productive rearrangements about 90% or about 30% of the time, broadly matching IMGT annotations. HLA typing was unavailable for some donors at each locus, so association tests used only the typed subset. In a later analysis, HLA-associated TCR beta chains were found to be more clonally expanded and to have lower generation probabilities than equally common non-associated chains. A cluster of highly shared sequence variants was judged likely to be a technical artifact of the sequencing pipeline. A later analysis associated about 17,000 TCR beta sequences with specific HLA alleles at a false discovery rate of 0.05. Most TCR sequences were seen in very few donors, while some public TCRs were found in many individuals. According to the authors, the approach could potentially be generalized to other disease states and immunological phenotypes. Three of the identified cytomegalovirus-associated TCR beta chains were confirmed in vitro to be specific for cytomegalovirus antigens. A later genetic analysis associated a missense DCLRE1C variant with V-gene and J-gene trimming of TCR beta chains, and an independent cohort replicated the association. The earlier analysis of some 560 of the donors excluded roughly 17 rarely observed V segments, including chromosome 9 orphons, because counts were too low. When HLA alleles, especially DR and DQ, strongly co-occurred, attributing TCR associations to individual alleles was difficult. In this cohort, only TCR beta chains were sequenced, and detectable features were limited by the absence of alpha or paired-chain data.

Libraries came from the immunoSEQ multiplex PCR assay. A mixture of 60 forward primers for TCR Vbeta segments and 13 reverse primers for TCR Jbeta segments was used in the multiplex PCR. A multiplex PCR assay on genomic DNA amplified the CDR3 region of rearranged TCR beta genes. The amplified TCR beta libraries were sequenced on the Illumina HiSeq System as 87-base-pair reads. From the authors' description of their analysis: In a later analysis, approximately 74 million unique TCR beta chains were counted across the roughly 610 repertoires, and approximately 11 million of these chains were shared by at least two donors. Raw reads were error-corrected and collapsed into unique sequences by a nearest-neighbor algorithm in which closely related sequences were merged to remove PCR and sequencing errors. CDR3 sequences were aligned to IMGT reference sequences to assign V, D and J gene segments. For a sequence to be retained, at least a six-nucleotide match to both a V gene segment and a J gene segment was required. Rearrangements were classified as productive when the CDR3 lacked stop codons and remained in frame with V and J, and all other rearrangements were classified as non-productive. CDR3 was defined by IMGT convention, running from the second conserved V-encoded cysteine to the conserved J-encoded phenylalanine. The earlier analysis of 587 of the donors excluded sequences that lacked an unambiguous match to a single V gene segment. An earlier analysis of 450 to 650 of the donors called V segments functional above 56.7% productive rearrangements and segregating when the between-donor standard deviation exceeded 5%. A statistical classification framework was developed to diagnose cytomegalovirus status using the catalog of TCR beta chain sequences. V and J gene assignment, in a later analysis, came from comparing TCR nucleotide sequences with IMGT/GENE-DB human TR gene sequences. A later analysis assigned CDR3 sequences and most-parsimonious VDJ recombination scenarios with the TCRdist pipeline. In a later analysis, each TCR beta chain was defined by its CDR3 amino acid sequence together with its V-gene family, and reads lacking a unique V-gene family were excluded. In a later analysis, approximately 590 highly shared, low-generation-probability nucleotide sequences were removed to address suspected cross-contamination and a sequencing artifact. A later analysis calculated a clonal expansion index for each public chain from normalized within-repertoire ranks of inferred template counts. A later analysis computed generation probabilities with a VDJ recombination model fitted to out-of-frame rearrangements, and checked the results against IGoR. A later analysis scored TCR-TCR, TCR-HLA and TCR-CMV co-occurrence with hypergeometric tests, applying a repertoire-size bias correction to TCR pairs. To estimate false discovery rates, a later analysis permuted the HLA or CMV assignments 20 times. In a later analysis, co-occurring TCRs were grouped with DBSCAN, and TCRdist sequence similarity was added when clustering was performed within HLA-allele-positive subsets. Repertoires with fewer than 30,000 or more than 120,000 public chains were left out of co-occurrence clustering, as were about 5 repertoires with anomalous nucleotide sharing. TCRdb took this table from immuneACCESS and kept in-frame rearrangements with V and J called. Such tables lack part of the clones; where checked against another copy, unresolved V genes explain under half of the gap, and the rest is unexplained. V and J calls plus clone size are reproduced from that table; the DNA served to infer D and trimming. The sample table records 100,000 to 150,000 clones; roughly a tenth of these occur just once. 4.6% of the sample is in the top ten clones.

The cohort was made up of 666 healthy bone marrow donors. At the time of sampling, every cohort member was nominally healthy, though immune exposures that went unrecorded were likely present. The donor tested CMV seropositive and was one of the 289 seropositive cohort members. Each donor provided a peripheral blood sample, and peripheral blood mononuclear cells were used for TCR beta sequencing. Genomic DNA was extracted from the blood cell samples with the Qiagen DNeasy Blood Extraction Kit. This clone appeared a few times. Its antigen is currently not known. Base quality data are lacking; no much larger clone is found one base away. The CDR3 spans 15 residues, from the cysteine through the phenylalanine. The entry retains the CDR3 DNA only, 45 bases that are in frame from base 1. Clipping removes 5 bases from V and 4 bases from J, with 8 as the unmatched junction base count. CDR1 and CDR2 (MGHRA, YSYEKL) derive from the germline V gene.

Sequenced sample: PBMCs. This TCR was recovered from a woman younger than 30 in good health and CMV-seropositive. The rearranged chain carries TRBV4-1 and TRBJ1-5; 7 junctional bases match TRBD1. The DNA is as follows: TGCGCCAGCAGCTACCGGGACAGCCTAAATCAGCCCCAGCATTTT. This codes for CASSYRDSLNQPQHF.